A selection of T cell receptor beta chains follows, all from one sample in a study of T cells in tuberculosis. TCRdb's table, derived via immunoSEQ multiplex PCR, lists solely in-frame clones and lacks some. The sample records 44,000 or so clones, about 95% being singletons. Sequences were obtained from PBMCs. These receptor sequences come from a donor aged 10 to 29 with latent tuberculosis or without tuberculosis infection. Each CDR3 is given with its conserved first and last residue. A D gene is named only where the DNA matches it firmly. The size entry is marked missing in some rows and otherwise reads once, few, many or a size class.

v_call: TRBV7-2
j_call: TRBJ2-1
clone_size: -
d_call: TRBD1
cdr3_aa: CASSGQGEQFF
cdr3_nt: TGTGCCAGCAGCGGACAGGGGGAGCAGTTCTTC

v_call: TRBV7-6
j_call: TRBJ2-2
clone_size: -
d_call: -
cdr3_aa: CASSLSESAANTGELFF
cdr3_nt: TGTGCCAGCAGCTTAAGTGAGAGCGCCGCGAACACCGGGGAGCTGTTTTTT

v_call: TRBV19
j_call: TRBJ2-2
clone_size: -
d_call: TRBD2
cdr3_aa: CATKLRGGGRPPNGELFF
cdr3_nt: TGTGCCACTAAATTAAGGGGCGGCGGGAGACCTCCTAACGGGGAGCTGTTTTTT

v_call: TRBV7-6
j_call: TRBJ2-1
clone_size: -
d_call: TRBD2
cdr3_aa: CASSFGSSGRPHNEQFF
cdr3_nt: TGTGCCAGCAGCTTTGGGTCTAGCGGGAGACCCCACAATGAGCAGTTCTTC

v_call: TRBV6-6
j_call: TRBJ1-2
clone_size: -
d_call: -
cdr3_aa: CATGRSTNYGYTF
cdr3_nt: TGTGCCACGGGGAGGTCCACAAACTATGGCTACACCTTC

v_call: TRBV7-8
j_call: TRBJ1-1
clone_size: -
d_call: -
cdr3_aa: CASSPRRTNTEAFF
cdr3_nt: TGTGCCAGCAGCCCTAGACGGACAAACACTGAAGCTTTCTTT

v_call: TRBV18
j_call: TRBJ1-2
clone_size: -
d_call: -
cdr3_aa: CASSPDPGQVSYGYTF
cdr3_nt: TGTGCCAGCTCACCGGACCCGGGACAAGTCTCCTATGGCTACACCTTC

v_call: TRBV6-5
j_call: TRBJ2-7
clone_size: -
d_call: -
cdr3_aa: CASSKTASYEQYF
cdr3_nt: TGTGCCAGCAGTAAGACAGCCTCCTACGAGCAGTACTTC

v_call: TRBV11-2
j_call: TRBJ1-4
clone_size: -
d_call: -
cdr3_aa: CASSLIDSPNEKLFF
cdr3_nt: TGTGCCAGCAGCTTAATTGACAGCCCTAATGAAAAACTGTTTTTT

v_call: TRBV6-1
j_call: TRBJ2-3
clone_size: -
d_call: TRBD2
cdr3_aa: CATTKLAGSTDTQYF
cdr3_nt: TGTGCCACCACAAAACTAGCGGGGTCTACAGATACGCAGTATTTT

v_call: TRBV7-6
j_call: TRBJ2-2
clone_size: -
d_call: -
cdr3_aa: CASSLAGGSNTGELFF
cdr3_nt: TGTGCCAGCAGCTTAGCAGGAGGGTCGAACACCGGGGAGCTGTTTTTT

v_call: TRBV13
j_call: TRBJ2-2
clone_size: -
d_call: -
cdr3_aa: CASSLETTPLTGELFF
cdr3_nt: TGTGCCAGCAGCTTAGAGACTACCCCTCTTACCGGGGAGCTGTTTTTT

v_call: TRBV27
j_call: TRBJ2-1
clone_size: -
d_call: TRBD2
cdr3_aa: CASSHGLADYNEQFF
cdr3_nt: TGTGCCAGCAGCCACGGACTAGCGGACTACAATGAGCAGTTCTTC

v_call: TRBV5-6
j_call: TRBJ2-1
clone_size: -
d_call: TRBD2
cdr3_aa: CASSLMGLGVNEQFF
cdr3_nt: TGTGCCAGCAGCTTGATGGGACTAGGAGTCAATGAGCAGTTCTTC

v_call: TRBV19
j_call: TRBJ1-5
clone_size: -
d_call: TRBD1
cdr3_aa: CASNDRGAQPQHF
cdr3_nt: TGTGCCAGTAATGACAGGGGCGCCCAGCCCCAGCATTTT

v_call: TRBV18
j_call: TRBJ2-5
clone_size: -
d_call: TRBD2
cdr3_aa: CASSPVLAGGGETQYF
cdr3_nt: TGTGCCAGCTCACCAGTCCTAGCGGGAGGTGGAGAGACCCAGTACTTC

v_call: TRBV19
j_call: TRBJ1-4
clone_size: -
d_call: -
cdr3_aa: CASSPRQATNEKLFF
cdr3_nt: TGTGCCAGTAGTCCCCGACAGGCGACTAATGAAAAACTGTTTTTT

v_call: TRBV7-6
j_call: TRBJ1-1
clone_size: -
d_call: -
cdr3_aa: CASSLVQNTEAFF
cdr3_nt: TGTGCCAGCAGCTTAGTACAGAACACTGAAGCTTTCTTT

v_call: TRBV27
j_call: TRBJ2-7
clone_size: -
d_call: TRBD1
cdr3_aa: CASSLRGQGYEQYF
cdr3_nt: TGTGCCAGCAGTTTAAGGGGACAGGGCTACGAGCAGTACTTC

v_call: TRBV30
j_call: TRBJ1-5
clone_size: once
d_call: -
cdr3_aa: CAWSPGSNQPQHF
cdr3_nt: TGTGCCTGGAGTCCCGGGAGCAATCAGCCCCAGCATTTT

v_call: TRBV2
j_call: TRBJ1-1
clone_size: -
d_call: -
cdr3_aa: CAIDQPSGDSRGTEAFF
cdr3_nt: TGTGCCATCGACCAGCCTTCCGGGGACTCTAGAGGGACTGAAGCTTTCTTT

v_call: TRBV15
j_call: TRBJ1-3
clone_size: -
d_call: TRBD1
cdr3_aa: CATSSPGQPGNTIYF
cdr3_nt: TGTGCCACCAGCAGTCCGGGACAGCCTGGAAACACCATATATTTT

v_call: TRBV4-2
j_call: TRBJ2-1
clone_size: -
d_call: -
cdr3_aa: CASSSQRGSFNEQFF
cdr3_nt: TGTGCCAGCAGCTCGCAACGGGGGTCTTTCAATGAGCAGTTCTTC

v_call: TRBV19
j_call: TRBJ1-1
clone_size: -
d_call: -
cdr3_aa: CASSIVVDTEAFF
cdr3_nt: TGTGCCAGTAGTATAGTTGTAGACACTGAAGCTTTCTTT

v_call: TRBV18
j_call: TRBJ2-3
clone_size: -
d_call: TRBD2
cdr3_aa: CASSPRPGTSGLSTDTQYF
cdr3_nt: TGTGCCAGCTCACCACGTCCCGGGACTAGCGGGTTAAGCACAGATACGCAGTATTTT

v_call: TRBV18
j_call: TRBJ2-3
clone_size: -
d_call: -
cdr3_aa: CASSPTQGTDTQYF
cdr3_nt: TGTGCCAGCTCACCTACCCAGGGCACAGATACGCAGTATTTT